The rows below give T cell receptor beta chains drawn from one sample of a study of cytomegalovirus exposure and HLA in healthy donors. TCRdb's copy holds only in-frame clones and misses some; the assay was immunoSEQ multiplex PCR. The sample has roughly 75,000 clones; 94% are singletons. The material sequenced was PBMCs. All receptors derive from a woman between 18 and 30 years old in good health and CMV-seronegative. Each CDR3 is given with its conserved first and last residue. Each record gives: V gene, J gene, D gene, clone size, CDR3 DNA, CDR3 protein. A D gene is named only where the DNA matches it firmly. Only part of the rows carry a size: once, few, many, or a class if the clone is expanded.

V gene: TRBV10-3
J gene: TRBJ1-2
D gene: TRBD1
clone size: -
CDR3 DNA: TGTGCCATCAGTACTGACAGGGTGGCTGGCTACACCTTC
CDR3 protein: CAISTDRVAGYTF

V gene: TRBV28
J gene: TRBJ1-5
D gene: TRBD1
clone size: -
CDR3 DNA: TGTGCCAGCTGGGACAGGACGAATCAGCCCCAGCATTTT
CDR3 protein: CASWDRTNQPQHF

V gene: TRBV30
J gene: TRBJ1-1
D gene: -
clone size: few
CDR3 DNA: TGTGCCTGGAGCCTAGGGGGTGGTGAAGCTTTCTTT
CDR3 protein: CAWSLGGGEAFF

V gene: TRBV9
J gene: TRBJ2-2
D gene: -
clone size: -
CDR3 DNA: TGTGCCAGCAGCCCCAGGAGGGGGCTTCCCCCCATCGGGGAGCTGTTTTTT
CDR3 protein: CASSPRRGLPPIGELFF

V gene: TRBV4-3
J gene: TRBJ2-3
D gene: TRBD1
clone size: -
CDR3 DNA: TGCGCCAGCAGCCAAGAAGGGGGCTTCCCTAGCACAGATACGCAGTATTTT
CDR3 protein: CASSQEGGFPSTDTQYF

V gene: TRBV27
J gene: TRBJ2-7
D gene: -
clone size: once
CDR3 DNA: TGTGCCAGCAGTTCCAGCGTTAAATACGAGCAGTACTTC
CDR3 protein: CASSSSVKYEQYF

V gene: TRBV2
J gene: TRBJ2-3
D gene: TRBD2
clone size: once
CDR3 DNA: TGTGCCAGCAGCAGTGGACTAGCTACGCAGTATTTT
CDR3 protein: CASSSGLATQYF

V gene: TRBV27
J gene: TRBJ2-5
D gene: -
clone size: -
CDR3 DNA: TGTGCCAGCAGCGGAGGGGCGAGGTTCGGAGAGACCCAGTACTTC
CDR3 protein: CASSGGARFGETQYF

V gene: TRBV19
J gene: TRBJ1-1
D gene: TRBD1
clone size: -
CDR3 DNA: TGTGCCAGCCTTGGTACCAGGACAGGGGACACTGAAGCTTTCTTT
CDR3 protein: CASLGTRTGDTEAFF

V gene: TRBV30
J gene: TRBJ1-1
D gene: -
clone size: -
CDR3 DNA: TGTGCCTGTCAGAAACACAGGGTTAACACTGAAGCTTTCTTT
CDR3 protein: CACQKHRVNTEAFF

V gene: TRBV27
J gene: TRBJ2-1
D gene: TRBD1
clone size: -
CDR3 DNA: TGTGCCAGCAGTTCCGACAGGGTCTCGGTTCGTGGTGAGCAGTTCTTC
CDR3 protein: CASSSDRVSVRGEQFF

V gene: TRBV18
J gene: TRBJ1-3
D gene: TRBD1
clone size: once
CDR3 DNA: TGTGCCAGCTCACCAAGCGCGACAGGGACTGGAAACACCATATATTTT
CDR3 protein: CASSPSATGTGNTIYF

V gene: TRBV5-1
J gene: TRBJ2-2
D gene: TRBD1
clone size: -
CDR3 DNA: TGCGCCAGCAGCCCCCGGGACAGGGAGAACACCGGGGAGCTGTTTTTT
CDR3 protein: CASSPRDRENTGELFF

V gene: TRBV27
J gene: TRBJ1-2
D gene: -
clone size: once
CDR3 DNA: TGTGCCAGCAGTCCAATACAGGGAGACTCGGGTGGCTACACCTTC
CDR3 protein: CASSPIQGDSGGYTF

V gene: TRBV4-1
J gene: TRBJ1-2
D gene: TRBD1
clone size: -
CDR3 DNA: TGCGCCAGCAGCCAGACAGGGAACTATGGCTACACCTTC
CDR3 protein: CASSQTGNYGYTF

V gene: TRBV10-3
J gene: TRBJ2-7
D gene: TRBD1
clone size: -
CDR3 DNA: TGTGCCATCGGACAGGGGGCGTCCTCCTACGAGCAGTACTTC
CDR3 protein: CAIGQGASSYEQYF

V gene: TRBV6-7
J gene: TRBJ2-5
D gene: TRBD2
clone size: -
CDR3 DNA: TGTGCCAGCAGTTACGGGTTAGCGGGAGTCCCTGGGACAGAGACCCAGTACTTC
CDR3 protein: CASSYGLAGVPGTETQYF

V gene: TRBV11-2
J gene: TRBJ2-1
D gene: TRBD1
clone size: -
CDR3 DNA: TGTGCCAGCACCCCGGGGAGCCGGACAGGGAACAATGAGCAGTTCTTC
CDR3 protein: CASTPGSRTGNNEQFF

V gene: TRBV7-2
J gene: TRBJ2-7
D gene: TRBD2
clone size: -
CDR3 DNA: TGTGCCAGCAGCTTAGGGAGCGGACTAGCGTTTTCCGAGCAGTACTTC
CDR3 protein: CASSLGSGLAFSEQYF

V gene: TRBV27
J gene: TRBJ2-1
D gene: -
clone size: -
CDR3 DNA: TGTGCCAGCAGTTCCGACTTAAGCTCCTACAATGAGCAGTTCTTC
CDR3 protein: CASSSDLSSYNEQFF

V gene: TRBV2
J gene: TRBJ2-5
D gene: TRBD2
clone size: -
CDR3 DNA: TGTGCCAGCAGTGCTCCCGGGGGGGAGACCCAGTACTTC
CDR3 protein: CASSAPGGETQYF

V gene: TRBV5-1
J gene: TRBJ2-7
D gene: -
clone size: -
CDR3 DNA: TGCGCCAGCAGCTTGCCGGGCTCGGGACAATGGAACTACGAGCAGTACTTC
CDR3 protein: CASSLPGSGQWNYEQYF

V gene: TRBV18
J gene: TRBJ1-4
D gene: -
clone size: -
CDR3 DNA: TGTGCCAGCTCACCAATAGCCGCAACTAATGAAAAACTGTTTTTT
CDR3 protein: CASSPIAATNEKLFF

V gene: TRBV7-8
J gene: TRBJ2-1
D gene: -
clone size: -
CDR3 DNA: TGTGCCAGCAGCTTAGGGGCTATTTCGAACAATGAGCAGTTCTTC
CDR3 protein: CASSLGAISNNEQFF

V gene: TRBV30
J gene: TRBJ1-3
D gene: -
clone size: -
CDR3 DNA: TGTGCCTGGAGTTACGCTCGGACCATATATTTT
CDR3 protein: CAWSYARTIYF

V gene: TRBV18
J gene: TRBJ2-1
D gene: TRBD1
clone size: -
CDR3 DNA: TGTGCCAGCTCACCATGGGACAGGCACTACAATGAGCAGTTCTTC
CDR3 protein: CASSPWDRHYNEQFF

V gene: TRBV27
J gene: TRBJ1-1
D gene: -
clone size: -
CDR3 DNA: TGTGCCAGCAGCCCCTCTACAGGGTTGCCTGAAGCTTTCTTT
CDR3 protein: CASSPSTGLPEAFF

V gene: TRBV5-1
J gene: TRBJ2-5
D gene: TRBD2
clone size: -
CDR3 DNA: TGCGCCAGCAGCTTGGCGCTAGCGGGAGGTGTGGAGACCCAGTACTTC
CDR3 protein: CASSLALAGGVETQYF

V gene: TRBV5-1
J gene: TRBJ2-7
D gene: TRBD1
clone size: -
CDR3 DNA: TGCGCCAGCAGCCCAGGGACAGCCTCCTACGAGCAGTACTTC
CDR3 protein: CASSPGTASYEQYF

V gene: TRBV6-1
J gene: TRBJ1-5
D gene: -
clone size: -
CDR3 DNA: TGTGCCAGCAGTGAAGCGAACAGGCTCTATAGCAATCAGCCCCAGCATTTT
CDR3 protein: CASSEANRLYSNQPQHF

V gene: TRBV11-2
J gene: TRBJ2-1
D gene: TRBD2
clone size: -
CDR3 DNA: TGTGCCAGCAGCTTAGAGACTAGCGTATACAATGAGCAGTTCTTC
CDR3 protein: CASSLETSVYNEQFF

V gene: TRBV6-5
J gene: TRBJ2-3
D gene: -
clone size: -
CDR3 DNA: TGTGCCAGCAGCCCCGCCGGGGGCACAGATACGCAGTATTTT
CDR3 protein: CASSPAGGTDTQYF

V gene: TRBV29-1
J gene: TRBJ2-1
D gene: TRBD1
clone size: few
CDR3 DNA: TGCAGCGTTGTCCCCGGGACAGGGGGCCTCAATGAGCAGTTCTTC
CDR3 protein: CSVVPGTGGLNEQFF

V gene: TRBV10-1
J gene: TRBJ2-2
D gene: -
clone size: -
CDR3 DNA: TGCGCCAGCAGCCGGGATTACACCGGGGAGCTGTTTTTT
CDR3 protein: CASSRDYTGELFF

V gene: TRBV30
J gene: TRBJ2-5
D gene: -
clone size: -
CDR3 DNA: TGTGCCTGGAGTGTACTAGCGAGGGGGGGAGAGACCCAGTACTTC
CDR3 protein: CAWSVLARGGETQYF

V gene: TRBV6-6
J gene: TRBJ1-4
D gene: -
clone size: -
CDR3 DNA: TGTGCCAGCAGTCCCGAGGGTGAAAAACTGTTTTTT
CDR3 protein: CASSPEGEKLFF

V gene: TRBV9
J gene: TRBJ2-3
D gene: TRBD1
clone size: -
CDR3 DNA: TGTGCCAGCAGCCCAGGGACAGTTCGTTCAACAGATACGCAGTATTTT
CDR3 protein: CASSPGTVRSTDTQYF

V gene: TRBV28
J gene: TRBJ2-1
D gene: -
clone size: -
CDR3 DNA: TGTGCCAGCAGTCCAGCAACAGGGCCATCAGGGCAGTTCTTC
CDR3 protein: CASSPATGPSGQFF

V gene: TRBV29-1
J gene: TRBJ2-7
D gene: -
clone size: once
CDR3 DNA: TGCAGCGTCCTAATCCTTAGACAGCGCTCCTACGAGCAGTACTTC
CDR3 protein: CSVLILRQRSYEQYF

V gene: TRBV29-1
J gene: TRBJ2-1
D gene: TRBD2
clone size: once
CDR3 DNA: TGCAGCGGGGGGCCGGGACTAGCGGGAGTTGAGCAGTTCTTC
CDR3 protein: CSGGPGLAGVEQFF

V gene: TRBV28
J gene: TRBJ1-2
D gene: TRBD1
clone size: -
CDR3 DNA: TGTGCCAGCAGTTGGACAGGCTATGGCTACACCTTC
CDR3 protein: CASSWTGYGYTF

V gene: TRBV5-4
J gene: TRBJ1-6
D gene: -
clone size: -
CDR3 DNA: TGTGCCAGCAGCTTGAGACAGACCAATTCACCCCTCCACTTT
CDR3 protein: CASSLRQTNSPLHF

V gene: TRBV28
J gene: TRBJ2-7
D gene: -
clone size: -
CDR3 DNA: TGTGCCAGCAGTTTTTTGTACAACTCCTACGAGCAGTACTTC
CDR3 protein: CASSFLYNSYEQYF

V gene: TRBV2
J gene: TRBJ2-2
D gene: -
clone size: -
CDR3 DNA: TGTGCCACCTCGTGGGACAAAAACACCGGGGAGCTGTTTTTT
CDR3 protein: CATSWDKNTGELFF

V gene: TRBV4-1
J gene: TRBJ2-4
D gene: -
clone size: -
CDR3 DNA: TGCGCCAGCAGCCAACCCCTCGGACAGTTAGCCAAAAACATTCAGTACTTC
CDR3 protein: CASSQPLGQLAKNIQYF

V gene: TRBV7-6
J gene: TRBJ2-3
D gene: -
clone size: -
CDR3 DNA: TGTGCCAGCAGCCCCATAGCTGTGGTTGGGACAGATACGCAGTATTTT
CDR3 protein: CASSPIAVVGTDTQYF

V gene: TRBV4-3
J gene: TRBJ2-3
D gene: -
clone size: once
CDR3 DNA: TGCGCCAGCAGCCAAGGGCGGGGCACAGATACGCAGTATTTT
CDR3 protein: CASSQGRGTDTQYF

V gene: TRBV6-5
J gene: TRBJ2-2
D gene: -
clone size: once
CDR3 DNA: TGTGCCAGCAGTTACTACATATACACCGGGGAGCTGTTTTTT
CDR3 protein: CASSYYIYTGELFF

V gene: TRBV14
J gene: TRBJ2-2
D gene: TRBD1
clone size: -
CDR3 DNA: TGTGCCAGCAGCCAAAGTTGGGACGGGACAGGGACCGGGGAGCTGTTTTTT
CDR3 protein: CASSQSWDGTGTGELFF

V gene: TRBV28
J gene: TRBJ2-7
D gene: -
clone size: -
CDR3 DNA: TGTGCCAGCAGTTTATTCGACAGGATCTCCTACGAGCAGTACTTC
CDR3 protein: CASSLFDRISYEQYF

V gene: TRBV19
J gene: TRBJ2-3
D gene: TRBD2
clone size: -
CDR3 DNA: TGTGCCAGTGGAGCGGGAGGCACAGATACGCAGTATTTT
CDR3 protein: CASGAGGTDTQYF

V gene: TRBV30
J gene: TRBJ1-2
D gene: -
clone size: -
CDR3 DNA: TGTGCCTGGAGTGTAAACCTAGGTTCGGGGTCGGGGTATGGCTACACCTTC
CDR3 protein: CAWSVNLGSGSGYGYTF

V gene: TRBV7-9
J gene: TRBJ2-2
D gene: -
clone size: -
CDR3 DNA: TGTGCCAGCAGCCTACCAGGGACCGGGGAGCTGTTTTTT
CDR3 protein: CASSLPGTGELFF